This T cell receptor (beta chain) is drawn from a study of blood T cell repertoires in COVID-19. The V segment lost 4 bases and the J segment 8 bases; nucleotides outside the gene matches: 4. The V gene's germline CDR1 is LGHDT and CDR2 YNNKEL (reference sequence). CDR3 length equals 13 residues. Source study methods: The assay estimated nucleated cells by amplifying reference gene primers. Repertoires were generated with immunoSEQ multiplex PCR, while TCRdb's copy carries only in-frame clones and drops some. That table is the source of V, J and clone size, and D and trimming were worked out from the DNA. The table records tens of thousands of clones, roughly 77% of them present only once.

This clonotype was sampled from a man between 60 and 75 years old with COVID-19, enrolled during active disease. The rearrangement links TRBV3-1 (or the pseudogene TRBV3-2) to TRBJ1-5, with TRBD1 identical over 8 bases. Sequencing was done on a sample of peripheral blood. The CDR3 bases are TGTGCCAGCAGCCGCCAGGGGGCCAAGCCCCAGCATTTT. Translation: CASSRQGAKPQHF.